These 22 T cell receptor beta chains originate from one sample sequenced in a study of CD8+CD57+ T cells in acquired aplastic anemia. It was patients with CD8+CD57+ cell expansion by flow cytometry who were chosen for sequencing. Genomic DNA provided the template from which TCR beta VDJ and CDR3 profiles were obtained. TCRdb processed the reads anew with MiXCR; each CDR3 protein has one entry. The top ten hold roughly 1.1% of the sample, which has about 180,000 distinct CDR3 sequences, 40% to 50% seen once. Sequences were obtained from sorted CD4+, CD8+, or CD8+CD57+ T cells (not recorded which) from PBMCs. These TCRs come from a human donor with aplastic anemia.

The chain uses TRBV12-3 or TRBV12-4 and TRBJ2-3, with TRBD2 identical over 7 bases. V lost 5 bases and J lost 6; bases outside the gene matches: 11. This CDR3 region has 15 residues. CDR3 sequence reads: CASSPRGGVGDTQYF. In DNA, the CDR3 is TGTGCCAGCAGTCCCCGGGGAGGGGTCGGCGATACGCAGTATTTT.

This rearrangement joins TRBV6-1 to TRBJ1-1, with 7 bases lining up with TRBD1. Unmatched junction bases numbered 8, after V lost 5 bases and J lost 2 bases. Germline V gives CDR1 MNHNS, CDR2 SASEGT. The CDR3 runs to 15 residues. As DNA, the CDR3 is TGTGCCAGCAGTCTAAAAGGGGGCAAAAACACTGAAGCTTTCTTT. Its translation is CASSLKGGKNTEAFF.

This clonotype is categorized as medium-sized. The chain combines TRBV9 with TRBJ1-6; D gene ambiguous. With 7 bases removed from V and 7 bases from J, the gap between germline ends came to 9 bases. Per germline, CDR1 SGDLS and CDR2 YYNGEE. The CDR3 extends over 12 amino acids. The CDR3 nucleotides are TGTGCCAGCGGAGGAGCAAATTCACCCCTCCACTTT. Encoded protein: CASGGANSPLHF.

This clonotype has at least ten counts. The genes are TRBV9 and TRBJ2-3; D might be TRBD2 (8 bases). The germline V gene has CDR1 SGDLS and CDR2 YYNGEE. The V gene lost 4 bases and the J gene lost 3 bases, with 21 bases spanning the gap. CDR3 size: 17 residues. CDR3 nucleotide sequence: TGTGCCAGCAGCCCCACAGGGGCGGGGGGAGGGACAGATACGCAGTATTTT. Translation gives CASSPTGAGGGTDTQYF.

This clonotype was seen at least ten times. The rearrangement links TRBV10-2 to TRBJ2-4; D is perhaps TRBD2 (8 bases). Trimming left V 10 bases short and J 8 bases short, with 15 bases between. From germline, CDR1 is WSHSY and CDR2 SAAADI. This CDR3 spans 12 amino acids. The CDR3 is CATGRGPDIQYF. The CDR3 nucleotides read TGCGCCACCGGGAGGGGGCCTGACATTCAGTACTTC.

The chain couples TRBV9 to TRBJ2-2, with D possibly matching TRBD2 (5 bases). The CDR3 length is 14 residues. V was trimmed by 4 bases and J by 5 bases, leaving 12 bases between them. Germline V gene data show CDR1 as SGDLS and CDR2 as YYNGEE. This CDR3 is CASSPRDGTGELFF. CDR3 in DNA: TGTGCCAGCAGCCCGAGGGATGGGACCGGGGAGCTGTTTTTT.

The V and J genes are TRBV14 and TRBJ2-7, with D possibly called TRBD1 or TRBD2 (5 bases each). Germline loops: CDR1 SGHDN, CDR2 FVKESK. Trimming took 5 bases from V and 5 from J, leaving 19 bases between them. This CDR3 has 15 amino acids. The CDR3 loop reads CASSARDPLSHEQYF. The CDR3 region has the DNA TGTGCCAGCAGCGCCCGGGACCCCCTTTCCCACGAGCAGTACTTC.

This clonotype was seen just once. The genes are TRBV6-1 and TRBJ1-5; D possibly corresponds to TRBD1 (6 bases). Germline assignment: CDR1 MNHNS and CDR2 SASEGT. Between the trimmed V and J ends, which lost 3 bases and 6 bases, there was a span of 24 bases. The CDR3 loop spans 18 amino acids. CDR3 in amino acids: CASSDGRGGALGSQPQHF. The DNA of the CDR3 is TGTGCCAGCAGTGATGGGCGGGGGGGGGCGCTCGGAAGTCAGCCCCAGCATTTT.

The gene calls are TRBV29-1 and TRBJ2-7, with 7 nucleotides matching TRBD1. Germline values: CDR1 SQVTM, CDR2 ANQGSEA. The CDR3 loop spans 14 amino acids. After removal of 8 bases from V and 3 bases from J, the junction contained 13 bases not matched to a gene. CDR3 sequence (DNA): TGCAGCCCCCACGCGACAGGGTTTAACTACGAGCAGTACTTC. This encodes CSPHATGFNYEQYF.

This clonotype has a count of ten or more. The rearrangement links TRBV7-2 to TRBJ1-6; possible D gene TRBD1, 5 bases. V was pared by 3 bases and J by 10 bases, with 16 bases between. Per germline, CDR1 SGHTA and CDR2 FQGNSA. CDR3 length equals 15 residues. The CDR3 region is CASSFDSGSPSPLHF. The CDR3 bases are TGTGCCAGCAGCTTCGACTCAGGGTCCCCATCACCCCTCCACTTT.

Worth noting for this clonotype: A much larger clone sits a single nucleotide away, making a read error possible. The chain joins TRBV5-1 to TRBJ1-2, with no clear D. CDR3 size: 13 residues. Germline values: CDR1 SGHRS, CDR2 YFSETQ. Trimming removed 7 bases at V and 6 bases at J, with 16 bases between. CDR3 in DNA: TGCGCCAGCGGGTCGCCCGGCGGTGATGGCTACACCTTC. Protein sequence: CASGSPGGDGYTF.

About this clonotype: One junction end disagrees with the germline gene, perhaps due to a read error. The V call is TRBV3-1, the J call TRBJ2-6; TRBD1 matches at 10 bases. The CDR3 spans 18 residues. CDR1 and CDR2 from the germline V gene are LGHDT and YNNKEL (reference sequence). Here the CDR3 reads CASSQMGQGRTGASVLTF. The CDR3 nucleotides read TGTGCCAGCAGCCAAATGGGACAGGGGAGGACTGGGGCCAGCGTCCTGACTTTC.

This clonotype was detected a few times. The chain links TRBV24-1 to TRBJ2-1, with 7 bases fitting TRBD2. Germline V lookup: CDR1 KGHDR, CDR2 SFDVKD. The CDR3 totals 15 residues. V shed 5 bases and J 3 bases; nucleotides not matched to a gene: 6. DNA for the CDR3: TGTGCCACCAGTGGGGAGGGCCCAATCTACAATGAGCAGTTCTTC. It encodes CATSGEGPIYNEQFF.

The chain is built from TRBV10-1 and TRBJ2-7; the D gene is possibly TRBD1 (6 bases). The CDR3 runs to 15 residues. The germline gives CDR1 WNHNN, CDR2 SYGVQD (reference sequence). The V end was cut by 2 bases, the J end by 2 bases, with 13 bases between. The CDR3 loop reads CASSEHRDTTYEQYF. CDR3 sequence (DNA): TGCGCCAGCAGTGAGCACCGGGACACGACCTACGAGCAGTACTTC.

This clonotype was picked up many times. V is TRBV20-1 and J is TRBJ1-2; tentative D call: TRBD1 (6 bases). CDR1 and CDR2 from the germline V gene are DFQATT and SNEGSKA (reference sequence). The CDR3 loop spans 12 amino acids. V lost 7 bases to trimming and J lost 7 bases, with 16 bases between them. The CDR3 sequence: CSGKTGNRGYTF. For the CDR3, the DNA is TGCAGTGGGAAAACAGGGAACCGTGGCTACACCTTC.

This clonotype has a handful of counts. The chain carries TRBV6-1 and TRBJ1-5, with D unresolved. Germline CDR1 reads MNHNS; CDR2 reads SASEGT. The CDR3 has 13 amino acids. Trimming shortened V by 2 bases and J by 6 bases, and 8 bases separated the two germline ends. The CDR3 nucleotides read TGTGCCAGCAGTGAAATACGCAGTCAGCCCCAGCATTTT. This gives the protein CASSEIRSQPQHF.

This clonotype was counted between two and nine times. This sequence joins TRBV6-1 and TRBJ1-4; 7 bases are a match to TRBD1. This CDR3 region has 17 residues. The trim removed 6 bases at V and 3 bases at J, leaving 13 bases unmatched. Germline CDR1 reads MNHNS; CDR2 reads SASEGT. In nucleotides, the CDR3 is TGTGCCAGCAGCCGGACAGGCGTACGGACAGCTAATGAAAAACTGTTTTTT. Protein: CASSRTGVRTANEKLFF.

CDR3: CATSEYRGYEQYF. In DNA, the CDR3 is TGTGCCACCAGTGAGTACAGGGGCTACGAGCAGTACTTC. This rearrangement joins TRBV24-1 to TRBJ2-7; 7 nucleotides line up with TRBD1. The V segment lost 4 bases and the J segment 3 bases; nucleotides outside the gene matches: 2. There are 13 residues in the CDR3. Germline assignment: CDR1 KGHDR and CDR2 SFDVKD.

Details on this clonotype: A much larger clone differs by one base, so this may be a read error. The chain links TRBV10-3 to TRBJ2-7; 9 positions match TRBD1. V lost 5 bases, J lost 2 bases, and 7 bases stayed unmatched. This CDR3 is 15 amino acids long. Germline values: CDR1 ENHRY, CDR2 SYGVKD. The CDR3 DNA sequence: TGTGCCATCAGTTCCCCCGGGACAGGGACCTACGAGCAGTACTTC. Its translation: CAISSPGTGTYEQYF.

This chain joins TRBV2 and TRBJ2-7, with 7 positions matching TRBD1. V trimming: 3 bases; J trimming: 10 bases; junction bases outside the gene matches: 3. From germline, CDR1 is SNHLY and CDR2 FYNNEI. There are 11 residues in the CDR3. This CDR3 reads CASSDAGGQYF. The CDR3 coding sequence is TGTGCCAGCAGTGACGCAGGGGGTCAGTACTTC.

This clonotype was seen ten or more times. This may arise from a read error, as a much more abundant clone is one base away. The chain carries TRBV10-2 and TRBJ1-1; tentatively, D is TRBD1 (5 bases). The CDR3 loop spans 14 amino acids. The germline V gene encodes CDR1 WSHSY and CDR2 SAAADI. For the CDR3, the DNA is TGCGCCAGCAGTGAGCAGGGCGGGAGCACTGAAGTTTTCTTT. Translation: CASSEQGGSTEVFF.

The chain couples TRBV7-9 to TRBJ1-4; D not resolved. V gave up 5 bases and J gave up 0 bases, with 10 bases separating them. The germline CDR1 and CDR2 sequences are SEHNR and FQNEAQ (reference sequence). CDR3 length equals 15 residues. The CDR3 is CASSPTVSTNEKLFF. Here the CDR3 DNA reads TGTGCCAGCAGCCCCACGGTCTCAACTAATGAAAAACTGTTTTTT.